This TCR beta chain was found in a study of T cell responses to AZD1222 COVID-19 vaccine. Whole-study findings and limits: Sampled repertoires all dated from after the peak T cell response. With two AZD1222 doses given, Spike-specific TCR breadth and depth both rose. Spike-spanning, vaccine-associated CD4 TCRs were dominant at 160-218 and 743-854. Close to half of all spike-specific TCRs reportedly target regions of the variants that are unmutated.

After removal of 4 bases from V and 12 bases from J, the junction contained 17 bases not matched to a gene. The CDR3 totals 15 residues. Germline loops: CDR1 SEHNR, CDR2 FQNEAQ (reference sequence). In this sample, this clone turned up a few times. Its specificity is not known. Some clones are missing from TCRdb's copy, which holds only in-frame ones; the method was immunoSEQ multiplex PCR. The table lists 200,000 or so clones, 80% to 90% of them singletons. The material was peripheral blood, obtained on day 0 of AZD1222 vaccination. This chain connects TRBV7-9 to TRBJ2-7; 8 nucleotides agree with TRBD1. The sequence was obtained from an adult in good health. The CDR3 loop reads CASSSGSSIPGTGYF. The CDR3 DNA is TGTGCCAGCAGCTCCGGATCCAGCATACCCGGGACAGGGTACTTC.